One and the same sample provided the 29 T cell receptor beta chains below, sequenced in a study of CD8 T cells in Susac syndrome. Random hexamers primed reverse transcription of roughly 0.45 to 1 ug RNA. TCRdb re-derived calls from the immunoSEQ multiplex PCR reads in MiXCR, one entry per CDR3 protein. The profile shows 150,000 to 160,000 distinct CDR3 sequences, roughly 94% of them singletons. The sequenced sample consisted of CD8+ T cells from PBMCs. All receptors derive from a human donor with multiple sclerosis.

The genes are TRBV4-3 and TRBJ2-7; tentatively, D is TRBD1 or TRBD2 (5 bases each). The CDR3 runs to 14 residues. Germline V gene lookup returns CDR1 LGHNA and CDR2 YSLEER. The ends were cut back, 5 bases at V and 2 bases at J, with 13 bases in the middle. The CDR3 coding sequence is TGCGCCAGCAGCGTCCGGGACGGTACCTACGAGCAGTACTTC. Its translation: CASSVRDGTYEQYF.

DNA for the CDR3: TGTGCCTGGACCTACACGGAGGACCCCGTGAGGACTAACTATGGCTACACCTTC. Its translation: CAWTYTEDPVRTNYGYTF. This chain uses TRBV30 with TRBJ1-2; D remains unclear. CDR1 is GTSNPN and CDR2 is SVGIG in the germline V gene (reference sequence). This CDR3 has 18 amino acids. V was shortened by 4 bases and J by 0 bases, with 24 bases between the two germline ends.

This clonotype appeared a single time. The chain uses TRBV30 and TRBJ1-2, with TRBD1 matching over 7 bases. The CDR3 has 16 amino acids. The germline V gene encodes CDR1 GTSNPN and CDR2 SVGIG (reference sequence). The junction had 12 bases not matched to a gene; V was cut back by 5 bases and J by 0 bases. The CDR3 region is CAWDLPWTGSNYGYTF. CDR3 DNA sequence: TGTGCCTGGGACCTCCCCTGGACAGGCTCTAACTATGGCTACACCTTC.

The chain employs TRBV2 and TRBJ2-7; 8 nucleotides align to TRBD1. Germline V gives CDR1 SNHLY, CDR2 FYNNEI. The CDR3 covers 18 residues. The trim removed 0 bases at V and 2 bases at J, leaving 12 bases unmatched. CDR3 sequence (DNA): TGTGCCAGCAGTGAAGCTACGGACCTTGTGACAGGGGCCTACGAGCAGTACTTC. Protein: CASSEATDLVTGAYEQYF.

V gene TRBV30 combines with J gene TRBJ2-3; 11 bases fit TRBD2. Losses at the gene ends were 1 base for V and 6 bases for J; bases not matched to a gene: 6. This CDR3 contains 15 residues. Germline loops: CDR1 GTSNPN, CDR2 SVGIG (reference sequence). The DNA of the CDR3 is TGTGCCTGGAGTGCTAGCGGGGGGACCTCGGATACGCAGTATTTT. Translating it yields CAWSASGGTSDTQYF. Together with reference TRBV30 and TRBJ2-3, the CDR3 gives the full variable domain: SQTIHQWPATLVQPVGSPLSLECTVEGTSNPNLYWYRQAAGRGLQLLFYSVGIGQISSEVPQNLSASRPQDRQFILSSKKLLLSDSGFYLCAWSASGGTSDTQYFGPGTRLTVL.

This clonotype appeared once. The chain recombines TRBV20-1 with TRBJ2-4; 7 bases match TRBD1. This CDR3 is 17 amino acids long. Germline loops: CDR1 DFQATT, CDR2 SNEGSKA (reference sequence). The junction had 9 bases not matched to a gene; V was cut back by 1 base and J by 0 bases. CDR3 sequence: CSARGYPGQLAKNIQYF. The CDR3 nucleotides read TGCAGTGCTAGAGGATATCCGGGACAGCTAGCCAAAAACATTCAGTACTTC.

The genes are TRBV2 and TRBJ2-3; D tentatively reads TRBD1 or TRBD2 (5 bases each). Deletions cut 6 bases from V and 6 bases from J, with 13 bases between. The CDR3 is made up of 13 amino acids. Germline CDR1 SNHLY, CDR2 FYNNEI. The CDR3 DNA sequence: TGTGCCAGCAGGGGGACCAGAACGGATACGCAGTATTTT. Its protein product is CASRGTRTDTQYF.

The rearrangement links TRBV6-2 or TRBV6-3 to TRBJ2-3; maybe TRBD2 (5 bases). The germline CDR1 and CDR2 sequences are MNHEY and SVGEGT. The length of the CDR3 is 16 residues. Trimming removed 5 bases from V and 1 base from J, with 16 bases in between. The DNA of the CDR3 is TGTGCCAGCAGTCGGACTCTCCCGATTGGCACAGATACGCAGTATTTT. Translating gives CASSRTLPIGTDTQYF.

The CDR3 is CATSPTGGIGQPQHF. The CDR3 region has the DNA TGTGCCACCAGCCCAACAGGGGGAATAGGACAGCCCCAGCATTTT. The chain recombines TRBV15 with TRBJ1-5, with 8 bases identical to TRBD1. V dropped 5 bases and J dropped 7; count of bases not matched to a gene: 10. The CDR3 extends over 15 amino acids. The germline CDR1 and CDR2 sequences are LNHNV and YYDKDF (reference sequence).

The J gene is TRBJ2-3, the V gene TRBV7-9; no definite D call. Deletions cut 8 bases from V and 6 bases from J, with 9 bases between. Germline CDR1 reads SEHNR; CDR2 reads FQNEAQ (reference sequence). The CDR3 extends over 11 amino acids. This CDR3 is CASHSGDTQYF. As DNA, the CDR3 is TGTGCCAGCCACTCCGGGGATACGCAGTATTTT.

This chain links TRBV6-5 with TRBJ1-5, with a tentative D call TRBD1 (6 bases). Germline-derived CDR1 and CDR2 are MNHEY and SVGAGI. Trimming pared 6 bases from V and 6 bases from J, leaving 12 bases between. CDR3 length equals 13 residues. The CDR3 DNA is TGTGCCAGCAGCACAGGGTTGGGTCAGCCCCAGCATTTT. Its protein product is CASSTGLGQPQHF.

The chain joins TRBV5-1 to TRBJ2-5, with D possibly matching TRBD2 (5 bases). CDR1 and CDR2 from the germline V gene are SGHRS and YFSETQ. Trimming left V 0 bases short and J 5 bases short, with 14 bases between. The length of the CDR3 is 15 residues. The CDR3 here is CASSLAGGSFETQYF. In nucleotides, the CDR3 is TGCGCCAGCAGCTTGGCCGGTGGGAGTTTCGAGACCCAGTACTTC.

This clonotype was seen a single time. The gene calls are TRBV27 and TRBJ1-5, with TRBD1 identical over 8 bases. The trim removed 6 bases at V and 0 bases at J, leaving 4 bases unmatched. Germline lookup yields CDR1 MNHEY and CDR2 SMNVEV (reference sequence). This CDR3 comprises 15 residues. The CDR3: CASRWTGSSNQPQHF. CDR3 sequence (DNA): TGTGCCAGCAGATGGACAGGGAGTAGCAATCAGCCCCAGCATTTT.

The CDR3 coding sequence is TGCAGTGCTATCGACAGGATTAATGAAAAACTGTTTTTT. Translation: CSAIDRINEKLFF. This chain uses TRBV20-1 with TRBJ1-4, with a weak D call TRBD1 (6 bases). Trimming took off 4 bases at V and 4 bases at J, with 10 bases between the two ends. The CDR3 has 13 residues. Germline values: CDR1 DFQATT, CDR2 SNEGSKA (reference sequence).

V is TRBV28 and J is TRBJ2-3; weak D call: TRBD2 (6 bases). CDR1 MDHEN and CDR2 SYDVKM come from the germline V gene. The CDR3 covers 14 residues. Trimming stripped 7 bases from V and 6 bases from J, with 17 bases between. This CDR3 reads CASNGRGAQDTQYF. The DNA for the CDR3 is TGTGCCAGCAATGGGCGGGGCGCCCAGGATACGCAGTATTTT.

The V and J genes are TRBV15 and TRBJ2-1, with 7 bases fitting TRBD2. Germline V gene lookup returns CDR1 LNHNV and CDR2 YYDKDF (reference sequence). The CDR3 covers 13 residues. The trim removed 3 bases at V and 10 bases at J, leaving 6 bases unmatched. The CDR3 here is CATSSARGSEQFF. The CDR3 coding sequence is TGTGCCACCAGCAGCGCGCGGGGGAGCGAGCAGTTCTTC.

As DNA, the CDR3 is TGCGCCAGCAGCAGGGAGACAGGCCCCTACGAGCAGTACTTC. Protein sequence: CASSRETGPYEQYF. The chain is built from TRBV5-1 and TRBJ2-7; D might be TRBD1 (6 bases). Germline lookup yields CDR1 SGHRS and CDR2 YFSETQ. The CDR3 totals 14 residues. Trimming removed 4 bases at V and 2 bases at J, with 13 bases between.

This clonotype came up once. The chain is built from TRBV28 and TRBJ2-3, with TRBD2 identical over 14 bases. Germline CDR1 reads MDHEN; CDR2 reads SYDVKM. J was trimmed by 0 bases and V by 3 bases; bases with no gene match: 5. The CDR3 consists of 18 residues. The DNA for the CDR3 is TGTGCCAGCAGTTTCGGACTAGCGGGGGGCACCAGCACAGATACGCAGTATTTT. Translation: CASSFGLAGGTSTDTQYF.

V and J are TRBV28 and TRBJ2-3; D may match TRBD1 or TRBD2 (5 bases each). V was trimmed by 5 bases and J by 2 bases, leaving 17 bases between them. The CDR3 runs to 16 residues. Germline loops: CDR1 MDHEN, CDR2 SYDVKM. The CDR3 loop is CASSARDPTPTDTQYF. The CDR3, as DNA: TGTGCCAGCAGTGCCCGGGACCCGACGCCCACAGATACGCAGTATTTT.

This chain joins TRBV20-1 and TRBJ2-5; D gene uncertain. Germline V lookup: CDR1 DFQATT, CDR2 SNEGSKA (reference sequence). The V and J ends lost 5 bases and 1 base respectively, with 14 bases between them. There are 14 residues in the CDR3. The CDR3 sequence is CSALISRRQETQYF. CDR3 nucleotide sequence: TGCAGTGCTTTGATTTCTAGACGCCAAGAGACCCAGTACTTC.

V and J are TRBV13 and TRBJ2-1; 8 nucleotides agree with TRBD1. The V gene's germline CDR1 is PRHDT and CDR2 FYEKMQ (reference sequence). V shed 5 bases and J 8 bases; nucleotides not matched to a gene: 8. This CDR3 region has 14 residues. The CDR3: CASSTETGVDEQFF. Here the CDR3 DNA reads TGTGCCAGCAGCACCGAGACAGGGGTCGATGAGCAGTTCTTC.

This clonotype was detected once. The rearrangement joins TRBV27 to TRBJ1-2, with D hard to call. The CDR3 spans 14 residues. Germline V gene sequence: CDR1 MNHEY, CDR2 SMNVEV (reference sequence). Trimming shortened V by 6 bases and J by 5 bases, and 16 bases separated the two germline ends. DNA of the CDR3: TGTGCCAGCAGCCCCCTACGTGGCACATATGGCTACACCTTC. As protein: CASSPLRGTYGYTF.

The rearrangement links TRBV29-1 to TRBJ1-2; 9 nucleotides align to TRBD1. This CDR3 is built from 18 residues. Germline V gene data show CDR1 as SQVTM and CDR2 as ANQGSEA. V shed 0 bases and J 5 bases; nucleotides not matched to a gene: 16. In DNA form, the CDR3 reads TGCAGCGTTGAAGATCGGAAGGACAGGGGCGACTTCGTTTATGGCTACACCTTC. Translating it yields CSVEDRKDRGDFVYGYTF. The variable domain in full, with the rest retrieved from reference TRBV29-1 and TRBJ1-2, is SAVISQKPSRDICQRGTSLTIQCQVDSQVTMMFWYRQQPGQSLTLIATANQGSEATYESGFVIDKFPISRPNLTFSTLTVSNMSPEDSSIYLCSVEDRKDRGDFVYGYTFGSGTRLTVV.

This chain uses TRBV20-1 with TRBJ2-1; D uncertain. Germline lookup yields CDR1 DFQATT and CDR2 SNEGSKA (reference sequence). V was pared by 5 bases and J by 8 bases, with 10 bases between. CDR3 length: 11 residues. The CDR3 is CSAPTYDEQFF. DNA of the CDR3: TGCAGTGCTCCGACATACGATGAGCAGTTCTTC.

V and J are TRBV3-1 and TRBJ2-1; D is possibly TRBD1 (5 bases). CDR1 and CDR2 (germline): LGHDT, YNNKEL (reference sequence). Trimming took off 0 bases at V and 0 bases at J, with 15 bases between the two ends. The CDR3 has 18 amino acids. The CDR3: CASSQDPQGSFSYNEQFF. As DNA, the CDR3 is TGTGCCAGCAGCCAAGATCCCCAGGGAAGCTTCTCCTACAATGAGCAGTTCTTC.

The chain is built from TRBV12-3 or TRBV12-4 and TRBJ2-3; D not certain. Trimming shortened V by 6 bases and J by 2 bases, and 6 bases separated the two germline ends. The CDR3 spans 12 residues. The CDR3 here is CASRSTTDTQYF. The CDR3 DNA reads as TGTGCCAGCAGGTCTACCACAGATACGCAGTATTTT.

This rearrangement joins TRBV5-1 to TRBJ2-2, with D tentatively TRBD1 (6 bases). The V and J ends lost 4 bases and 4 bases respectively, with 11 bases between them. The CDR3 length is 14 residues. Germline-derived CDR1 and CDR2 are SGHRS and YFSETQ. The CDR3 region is CASSAPRGTGELFF. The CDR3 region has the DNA TGCGCCAGCAGCGCTCCCAGGGGCACCGGGGAGCTGTTTTTT.

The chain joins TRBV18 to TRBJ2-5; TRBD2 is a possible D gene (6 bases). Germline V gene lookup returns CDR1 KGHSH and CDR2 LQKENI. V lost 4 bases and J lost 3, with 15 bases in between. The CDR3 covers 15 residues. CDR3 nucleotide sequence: TGTGCCAGCTCACTTCGAAGGAGGGTGGAAGAGACCCAGTACTTC. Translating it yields CASSLRRRVEETQYF.

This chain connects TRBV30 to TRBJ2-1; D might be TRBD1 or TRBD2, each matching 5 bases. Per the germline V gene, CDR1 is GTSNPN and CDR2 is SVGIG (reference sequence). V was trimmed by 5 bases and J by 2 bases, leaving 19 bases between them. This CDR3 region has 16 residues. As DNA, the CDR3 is TGTGCCTGGGGGGTAGGAGCAGGGACGACCTACAATGAGCAGTTCTTC. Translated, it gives CAWGVGAGTTYNEQFF. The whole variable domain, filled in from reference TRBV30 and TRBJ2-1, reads SQTIHQWPATLVQPVGSPLSLECTVEGTSNPNLYWYRQAAGRGLQLLFYSVGIGQISSEVPQNLSASRPQDRQFILSSKKLLLSDSGFYLCAWGVGAGTTYNEQFFGPGTRLTVL.